The present TCR beta chain was sequenced within a study of T cells in Graves' hyperthyroidism and ophthalmopathy. Template material for amplifying TCR beta CDR3 regions consisted of RNA transcripts. HTBI primers were used for first-round RT-PCR of the TCR CDR3. TCRdb independently ran MiXCR on the multiplex PCR reads; one entry per CDR3 protein. The sample contains approximately 720,000 distinct CDR3 sequences, under 20% of which appear only once. This CDR3 comprises 15 residues. Germline V lookup: CDR1 LNHDA, CDR2 SQIVND (reference sequence). V was pared by 4 bases and J by 6 bases, with 10 bases of the junction left unmatched. In making diagnoses, clinical symptoms, serum thyroxine and TRAb, thyroid ultrasound and orbital computed tomography were all used.

The chain joins TRBV19 to TRBJ1-2; 8 bases agree with TRBD1. The sequence derives from a woman between 50 and 59 years old with Graves' hyperthyroidism that later progressed to Graves' ophthalmopathy. The sequencing sample was made of blood. Here the CDR3 DNA reads TGTGCCAGTAGTAATGGACAGGGACCATTCGATGGCTACACCTTC. This translates into CASSNGQGPFDGYTF.